The subject of this entry is one T cell receptor (beta chain). This may be a read error: a much more frequent sequence differs by one nucleotide. The sample comes from a study of tumor-infiltrating lymphocytes in primary liver carcinoma. As for the study in general: The neoplasms were of stage T1-T3 N0M0, with dimensions of roughly 4.2 to 10 cm across.

TCR beta cDNA was made from roughly 500 ng total RNA with a constant-region primer. Three rounds of nested multiplex PCR with slightly modified ARM-PCR produced TCR beta libraries. Each of the first two PCR rounds ran approximately 11 cycles with TRBV1-TRBV30 forward and C-beta reverse primers. TCRdb processed the multiplex PCR reads anew with MiXCR; each CDR3 protein has one entry. The sample has roughly 49,000 distinct CDR3 sequences, 65% to 85% seen once. The germline gives CDR1 SNHLY, CDR2 FYNNEI. This CDR3 has 13 amino acids. Investigators took RNA and DNA out together from 20-30 mg of unsorted bulk tissue. Resection treated the patients' primary liver carcinoma. Five distinct regions per tumor were sampled.

Material for sequencing was liver tumor tissue from sampling region 5. Subset indicated: tumor region T5, tumor centre. V gene TRBV2 combines with J gene TRBJ1-5; D is uncertain. This clonotype originated in a middle-aged man with primary liver carcinoma and hepatitis B virus infection. CDR3 sequence (DNA): TGTGCCGGCAGTGAATTACGCAATCAGCCCCAGCATTTT. Its translation: CAGSELRNQPQHF.